What follows is one T cell receptor (beta chain) and its context. The authors distributed each subset's genomic DNA evenly over several immunoSEQ plates. Sorted subsets were amplified in replicate PCRs using around 0.2 ug DNA, around 30,000 T cell genomes. The protocol was immunoSEQ multiplex PCR, while the TCRdb copy is restricted to in-frame clones and leaves out a portion. The repertoire holds a few hundred thousand clones, around 97% seen once, with around 0.058% in the top ten. The sample is drawn from a study of shared clonotypes between healthy human individuals. Study-level information: The donors, a couple of women and three men, were aged 18 to 49.

The V end lost 2 bases, the J end lost 4 bases, and 11 bases lay between the germline ends. This CDR3 comprises 14 residues. CDR1 is ENHRY and CDR2 is SYGVKD in the germline V gene. CD4+ cell separation produced CD45RA+ naive and CD45RA-negative memory subsets. Specimen: naive CD4+ T cells sorted from blood. Subset described: CD45RA+ positively selected. The rearrangement joins TRBV10-3 to TRBJ1-2, with D perhaps matching TRBD1 (5 bases). The TCR sequence derives from a woman aged 25-40 years in good health. The CDR3, as DNA: TGTGCCATCAGTGAGGGTGGCAGGGCCTATGGCTACACCTTC. Translating gives CAISEGGRAYGYTF.